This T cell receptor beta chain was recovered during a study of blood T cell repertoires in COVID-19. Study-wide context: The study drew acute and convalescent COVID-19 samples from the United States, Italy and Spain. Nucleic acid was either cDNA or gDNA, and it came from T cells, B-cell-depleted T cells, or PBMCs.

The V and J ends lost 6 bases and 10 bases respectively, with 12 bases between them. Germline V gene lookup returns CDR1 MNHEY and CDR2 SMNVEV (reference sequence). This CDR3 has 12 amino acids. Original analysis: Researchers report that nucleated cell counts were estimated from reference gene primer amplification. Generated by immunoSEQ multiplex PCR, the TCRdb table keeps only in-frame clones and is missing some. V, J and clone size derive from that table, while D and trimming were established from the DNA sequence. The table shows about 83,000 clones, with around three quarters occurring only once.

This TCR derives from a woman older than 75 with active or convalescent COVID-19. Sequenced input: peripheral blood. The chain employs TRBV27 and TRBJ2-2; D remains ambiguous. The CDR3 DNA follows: TGTGCCAGCAGAGGCCCTGAGGTGGAGCTGTTTTTT. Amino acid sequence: CASRGPEVELFF.